Below, 10 T cell receptor beta chains from the same sample are listed, as sequenced in a study of metastatic and nonmetastatic thyroid tumors. Patients underwent thyroid surgery, and none had received any treatment before it. TCRdb reprocessed the PCR reads via MiXCR. The sample consists of some 14,000 clones, 29% of them appearing once. Sequencing used blood. All receptors come from a female donor with papillary thyroid cancer or a benign thyroid nodule (not recorded which). Some clones in this sample may be carry-over from other donors' samples.

Points on this clone: One junction end does not reproduce the germline sequence, and a read error may be involved. The chain has TRBV20-1 and TRBJ2-1, with 8 bases identical to TRBD1. Germline CDR1 DFQATT, CDR2 SNEGSKA (reference sequence). There are 14 residues in the CDR3. CDR3 loop: CIARDFRQGYEQFF. The CDR3 bases are TGCATTGCTAGAGATTTTCGACAGGGGTATGAGCAGTTCTTC.

This sequence joins TRBV3-1 and TRBJ2-4, with D maybe TRBD2 (7 bases). V lost 6 bases to trimming and J lost 1 base, with 10 bases between them. Germline V gives CDR1 LGHDT, CDR2 YNNKEL (reference sequence). The CDR3 contains 14 residues. CDR3 amino acids: CASRGGAAKNIQYF. As DNA, the CDR3 is TGTGCCAGCAGGGGGGGGGCGGCCAAAAACATTCAGTACTTC.

This clone was detected only a few times. The CDR3 is CASSFGTAYEQYF. For the CDR3, the DNA is TGTGCCAGCAGTTTTGGGACTGCCTACGAGCAGTACTTC. The chain carries TRBV27 and TRBJ2-7, with D tentatively TRBD2 (6 bases). CDR3 length: 13 residues. V shed 3 bases and J shed 2 bases, with 8 bases lying between them. The germline gives CDR1 MNHEY, CDR2 SMNVEV (reference sequence).

This clone was detected many times. The chain carries TRBV5-4 and TRBJ2-1; 8 bases agree with TRBD1. After removal of 6 bases from V and 8 bases from J, the junction contained 16 bases not matched to a gene. CDR1 is SGHNT and CDR2 is YYREEE in the germline V gene (reference sequence). The CDR3 has 16 amino acids. The CDR3 coding sequence is TGTGCCAGCACCCCTTGGGTGCAGGGGGCTGTAGATGAGCAGTTCTTC. Amino acids: CASTPWVQGAVDEQFF. The whole variable domain, remainder taken from reference TRBV5-4 and TRBJ2-1, is ETGVTQSPTHLIKTRGQQVTLRCSSQSGHNTVSWYQQALGQGPQFIFQYYREEENGRGNFPPRFSGLQFPNYSSELNVNALELDDSALYLCASTPWVQGAVDEQFFGPGTRLTVL.

This clone was seen many times. The chain combines TRBV5-6 with TRBJ1-1; tentatively, D is TRBD1 (6 bases). Germline V gives CDR1 SGHDT, CDR2 YYEEEE. V was cut by 2 bases and J by 3 bases, with 11 bases left in between. The CDR3 extends over 14 amino acids. In DNA form, the CDR3 reads TGTGCCAGCAGCTTCAGGGGAGGGGACACTGAAGCTTTCTTT. Amino acid sequence: CASSFRGGDTEAFF.

In its sample, this clone was seen once. The chain carries TRBV20-1 and TRBJ1-5; 7 bases are shared with TRBD1. The V and J ends lost 6 bases and 4 bases, in that order; junction bases with no gene match: 3. CDR3 length equals 12 residues. Germline V gives CDR1 DFQATT, CDR2 SNEGSKA (reference sequence). The CDR3 loop is CSARGGNQPQHF. CDR3 bases: TGCAGTGCCAGGGGGGGGAATCAGCCCCAGCATTTT.

The chain's CDR3 is CASSFRGGYTF. Here the CDR3 DNA reads TGTGCCAGCAGCTTCAGGGGGGGCTACACCTTC. The rearrangement joins TRBV28 to TRBJ1-2, with TRBD1 matching over 7 bases. J lost 8 bases, V lost 6 bases, and 3 bases had no gene match. The CDR3 totals 11 residues. Per germline, CDR1 MDHEN and CDR2 SYDVKM.

This clone is classed as medium-sized. The J gene is TRBJ1-2, the V gene TRBV28; 7 nucleotides line up with TRBD1. Germline V gene data show CDR1 as MDHEN and CDR2 as SYDVKM. The CDR3 consists of 13 residues. V trimming: 5 bases; J trimming: 8 bases; junction bases outside the gene matches: 8. In nucleotides, the CDR3 is TGTGCCAGCAGTATCCCCCGGACAGGAGGCTACACCTTC. Translated, it gives CASSIPRTGGYTF.

For the CDR3, the DNA is TGCAGTGCTAGAGATAGGGGGACAGGGTGGCATGAGCAGTTCTTC. Translated: CSARDRGTGWHEQFF. This chain joins TRBV20-1 and TRBJ2-1; 9 nucleotides agree with TRBD1. The CDR3 consists of 15 residues. The V and J ends lost 0 bases and 8 bases, in that order; junction bases with no gene match: 8. CDR1 is DFQATT, CDR2 SNEGSKA, per germline (reference sequence).

This clone has ten or more counts. The chain joins TRBV4-3 to TRBJ2-5; D is perhaps TRBD1 or TRBD2 (6 bases each). This CDR3 has 15 amino acids. V lost 4 bases, J lost 8 bases, and 20 bases lay in between. Germline V gene sequence: CDR1 LGHNA, CDR2 YSLEER. CDR3 protein: CASSLQTGAGETQYF. CDR3 DNA sequence: TGCGCCAGCAGCCTCCAAACGGGGGCCGGGGAAACCCAGTACTTC.